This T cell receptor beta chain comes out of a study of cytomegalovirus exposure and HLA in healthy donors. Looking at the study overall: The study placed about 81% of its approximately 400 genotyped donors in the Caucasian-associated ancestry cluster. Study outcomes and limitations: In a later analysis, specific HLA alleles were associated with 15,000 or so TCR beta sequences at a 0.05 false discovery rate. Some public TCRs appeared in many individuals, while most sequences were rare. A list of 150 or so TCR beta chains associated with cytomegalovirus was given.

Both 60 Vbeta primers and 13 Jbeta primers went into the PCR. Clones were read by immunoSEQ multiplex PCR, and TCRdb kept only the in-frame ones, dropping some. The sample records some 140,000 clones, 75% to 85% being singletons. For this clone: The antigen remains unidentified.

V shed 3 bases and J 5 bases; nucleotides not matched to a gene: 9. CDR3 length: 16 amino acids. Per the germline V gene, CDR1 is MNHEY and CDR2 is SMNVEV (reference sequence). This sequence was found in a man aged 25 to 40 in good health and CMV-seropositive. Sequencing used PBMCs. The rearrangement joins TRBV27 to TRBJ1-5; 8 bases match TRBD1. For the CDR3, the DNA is TGTGCCAGCAGTTTTCGCAGGGGGCGCGTATATCAGCCCCAGCATTTT. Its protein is CASSFRRGRVYQPQHF.